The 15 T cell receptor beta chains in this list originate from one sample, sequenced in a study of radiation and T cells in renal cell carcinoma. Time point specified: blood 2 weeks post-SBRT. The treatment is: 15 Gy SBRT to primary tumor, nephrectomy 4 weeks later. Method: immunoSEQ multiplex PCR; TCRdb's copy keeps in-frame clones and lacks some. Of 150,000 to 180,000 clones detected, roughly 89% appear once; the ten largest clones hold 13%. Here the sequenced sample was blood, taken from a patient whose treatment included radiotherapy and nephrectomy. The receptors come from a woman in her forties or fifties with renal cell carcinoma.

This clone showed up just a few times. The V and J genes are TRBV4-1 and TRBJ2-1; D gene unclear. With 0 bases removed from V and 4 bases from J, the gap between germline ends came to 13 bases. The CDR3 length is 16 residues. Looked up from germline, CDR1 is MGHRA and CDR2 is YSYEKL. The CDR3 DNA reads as TGCGCCAGCAGCCAAGATAACCTTATCTCATACAATGAGCAGTTCTTC. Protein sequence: CASSQDNLISYNEQFF.

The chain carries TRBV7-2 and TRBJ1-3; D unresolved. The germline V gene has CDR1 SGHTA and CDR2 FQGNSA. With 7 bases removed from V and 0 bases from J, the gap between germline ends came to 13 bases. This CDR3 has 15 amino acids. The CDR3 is CASTPSHSSGNTIYF. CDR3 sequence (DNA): TGTGCCAGCACCCCTTCCCACAGCTCTGGAAACACCATATATTTT.

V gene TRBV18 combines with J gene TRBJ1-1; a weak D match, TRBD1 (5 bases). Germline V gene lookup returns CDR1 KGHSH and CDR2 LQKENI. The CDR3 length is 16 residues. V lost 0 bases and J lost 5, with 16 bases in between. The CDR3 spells CASSPPHRLGDTEAFF. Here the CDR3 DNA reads TGTGCCAGCTCACCACCCCACAGGCTGGGAGATACTGAAGCTTTCTTT.

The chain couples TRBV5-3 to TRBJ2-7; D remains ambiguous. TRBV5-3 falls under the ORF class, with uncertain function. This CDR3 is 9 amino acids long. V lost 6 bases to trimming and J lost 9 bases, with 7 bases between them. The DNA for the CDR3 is TGTGCCAGAAATAAAAGGCAGTACTTC. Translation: CARNKRQYF.

CDR3: CASSFGLGYESTDTQYF. CDR3 in DNA: TGTGCCAGCAGCTTTGGATTAGGGTATGAGTCCACAGATACGCAGTATTTT. The V call is TRBV7-8, the J call TRBJ2-3; D is unresolved. The CDR3 extends over 17 amino acids. Germline-derived CDR1 and CDR2 are SGHVS and FQNEAQ. V was clipped by 3 bases and J by 2 bases, with 18 bases between them.

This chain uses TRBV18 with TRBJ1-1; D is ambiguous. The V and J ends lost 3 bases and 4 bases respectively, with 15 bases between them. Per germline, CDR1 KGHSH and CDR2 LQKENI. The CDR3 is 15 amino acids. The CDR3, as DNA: TGTGCCAGCTCACCCCCTAAGACGGGAGCCACTGAAGCTTTCTTT. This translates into CASSPPKTGATEAFF.

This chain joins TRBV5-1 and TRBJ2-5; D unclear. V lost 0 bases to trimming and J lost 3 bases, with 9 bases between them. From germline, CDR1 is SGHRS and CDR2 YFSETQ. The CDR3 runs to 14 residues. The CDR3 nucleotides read TGCGCCAGCAGCTTGGGCGATGGGAAAGAGACCCAGTACTTC. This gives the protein CASSLGDGKETQYF. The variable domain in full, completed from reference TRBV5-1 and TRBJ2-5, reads KAGVTQTPRYLIKTRGQQVTLSCSPISGHRSVSWYQQTPGQGLQFLFEYFSETQRNKGNFPGRFSGRQFSNSRSEMNVSTLELGDSALYLCASSLGDGKETQYFGPGTRLLVL.

In DNA, the CDR3 is TGTGCCAGCAGTTTGACTAGGAGGGAATCCGAGCAGTTCTTC. Protein: CASSLTRRESEQFF. This chain joins TRBV2 and TRBJ2-1, with D possibly being TRBD2 (6 bases). Trimming took off 5 bases at V and 10 bases at J, with 18 bases between the two ends. The germline gives CDR1 SNHLY, CDR2 FYNNEI. This CDR3 spans 14 amino acids. The complete variable domain, with remaining parts taken from reference TRBV2 and TRBJ2-1, reads EPEVTQTPSHQVTQMGQEVILRCVPISNHLYFYWYRQILGQKVEFLVSFYNNEISEKSEIFDDQFSVERPDGSNFTLKIRSTKLEDSAMYFCASSLTRRESEQFFGPGTRLTVL.

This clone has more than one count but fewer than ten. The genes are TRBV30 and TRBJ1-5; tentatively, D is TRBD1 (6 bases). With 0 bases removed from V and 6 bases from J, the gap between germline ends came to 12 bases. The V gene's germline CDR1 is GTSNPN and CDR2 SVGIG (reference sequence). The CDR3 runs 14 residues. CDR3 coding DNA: TGTGCCTGGAGTGTAATGGGGGGCACTCAGCCCCAGCATTTT. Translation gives CAWSVMGGTQPQHF.

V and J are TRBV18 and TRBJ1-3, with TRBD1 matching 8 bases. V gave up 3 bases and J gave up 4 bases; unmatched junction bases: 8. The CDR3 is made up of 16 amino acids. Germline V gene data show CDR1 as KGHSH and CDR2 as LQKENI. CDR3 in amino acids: CASSPGQAKAGNTIYF. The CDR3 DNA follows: TGTGCCAGCTCACCGGGACAGGCGAAAGCGGGAAACACCATATATTTT.

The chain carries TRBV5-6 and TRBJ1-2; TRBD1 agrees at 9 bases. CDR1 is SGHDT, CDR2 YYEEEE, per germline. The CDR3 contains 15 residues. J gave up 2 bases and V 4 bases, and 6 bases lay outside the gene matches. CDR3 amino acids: CASSPAGQGNYGYTF. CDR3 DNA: TGTGCCAGCAGCCCTGCCGGACAGGGGAACTATGGCTACACCTTC.

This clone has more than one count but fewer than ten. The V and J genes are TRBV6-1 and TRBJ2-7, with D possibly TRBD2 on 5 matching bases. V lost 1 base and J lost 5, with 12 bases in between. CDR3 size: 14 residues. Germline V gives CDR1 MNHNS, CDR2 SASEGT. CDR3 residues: CASSEGRGINEQYF. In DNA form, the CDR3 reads TGTGCCAGCAGTGAAGGTCGGGGTATCAACGAGCAGTACTTC.

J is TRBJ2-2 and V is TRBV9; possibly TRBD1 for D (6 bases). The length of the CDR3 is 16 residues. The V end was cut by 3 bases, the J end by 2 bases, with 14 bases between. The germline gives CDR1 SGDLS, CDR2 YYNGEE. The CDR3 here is CASSGDRTVNTGELFF. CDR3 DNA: TGTGCCAGCAGCGGGGACCGGACAGTAAACACCGGGGAGCTGTTTTTT.

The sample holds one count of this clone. CDR3 region: CASSSTSGVSHSYNEQFF. CDR3 in DNA: TGTGCCAGCAGCTCGACTAGCGGGGTGTCACACTCCTACAATGAGCAGTTCTTC. V and J are TRBV7-2 and TRBJ2-1; 11 nucleotides match TRBD2. V lost 4 bases, J lost 0 bases, and 8 bases stayed unmatched. In germline, CDR1 is SGHTA, CDR2 FQGNSA. CDR3 size: 18 residues. The whole variable domain, filled in from reference TRBV7-2 and TRBJ2-1, reads GAGVSQSPSNKVTEKGKDVELRCDPISGHTALYWYRQSLGQGLEFLIYFQGNSAPDKSGLPSDRFSAERTGGSVSTLTIQRTQQEDSAVYLCASSSTSGVSHSYNEQFFGPGTRLTVL.

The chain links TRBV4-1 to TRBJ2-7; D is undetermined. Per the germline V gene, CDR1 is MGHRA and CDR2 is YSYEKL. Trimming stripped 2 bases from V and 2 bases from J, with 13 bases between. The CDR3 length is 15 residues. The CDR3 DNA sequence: TGCGCCAGCAGCCAATTGTTCCCCGGACCCTACGAGCAGTACTTC. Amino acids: CASSQLFPGPYEQYF.